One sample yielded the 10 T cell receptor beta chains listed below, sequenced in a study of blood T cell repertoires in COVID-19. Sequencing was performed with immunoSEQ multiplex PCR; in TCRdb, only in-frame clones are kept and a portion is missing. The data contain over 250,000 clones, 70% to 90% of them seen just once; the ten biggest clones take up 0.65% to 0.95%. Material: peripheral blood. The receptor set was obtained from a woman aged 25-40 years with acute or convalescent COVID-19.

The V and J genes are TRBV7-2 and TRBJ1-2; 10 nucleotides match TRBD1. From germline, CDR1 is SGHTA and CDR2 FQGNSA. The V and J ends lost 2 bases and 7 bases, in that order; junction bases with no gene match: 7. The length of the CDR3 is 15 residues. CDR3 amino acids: CASSLSGQGVGGYTF. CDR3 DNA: TGTGCCAGCAGCTTAAGTGGACAGGGGGTCGGTGGCTACACCTTC.

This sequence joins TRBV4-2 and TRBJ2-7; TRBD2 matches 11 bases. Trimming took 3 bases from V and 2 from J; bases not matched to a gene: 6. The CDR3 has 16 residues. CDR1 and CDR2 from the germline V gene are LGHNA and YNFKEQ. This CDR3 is CASSQSLAGGTYEQYF. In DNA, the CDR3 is TGTGCCAGCAGCCAGAGTCTAGCGGGAGGCACCTACGAGCAGTACTTC.

In DNA, the CDR3 is TGCGCCAGCAGACTTAGCGGGAACCACGAGCAGTACTTC. Translation gives CASRLSGNHEQYF. The gene calls are TRBV5-1 and TRBJ2-7; 8 bases fit TRBD2. The CDR3 is 13 amino acids. Looked up from germline, CDR1 is SGHRS and CDR2 is YFSETQ. The ends lost 5 bases at V and 5 bases at J; junction bases unmatched: 6.

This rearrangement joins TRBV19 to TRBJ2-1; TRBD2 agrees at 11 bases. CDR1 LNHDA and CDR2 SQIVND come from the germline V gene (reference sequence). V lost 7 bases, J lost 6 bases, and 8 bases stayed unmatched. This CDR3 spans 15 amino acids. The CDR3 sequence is CASTEGLAVSNEQFF. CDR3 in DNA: TGTGCCAGTACCGAGGGACTAGCGGTTTCCAATGAGCAGTTCTTC.

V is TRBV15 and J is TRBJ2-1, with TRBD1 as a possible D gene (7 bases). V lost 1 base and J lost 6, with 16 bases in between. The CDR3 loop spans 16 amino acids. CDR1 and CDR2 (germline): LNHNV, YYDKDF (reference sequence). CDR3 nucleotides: TGTGCCACCAGCAGAGGCAGACAGGGAGGTGGCAATGAGCAGTTCTTC. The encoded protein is CATSRGRQGGGNEQFF. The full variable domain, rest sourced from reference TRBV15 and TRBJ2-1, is DAMVIQNPRYQVTQFGKPVTLSCSQTLNHNVMYWYQQKSSQAPKLLFHYYDKDFNNEADTPDNFQSRRPNTSFCFLDIRSPGLGDTAMYLCATSRGRQGGGNEQFFGPGTRLTVL.

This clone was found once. The CDR3 DNA is TGTGCCAGCAAGGTCCTGGACTATGAGCAGTTCTTC. Its translation: CASKVLDYEQFF. This sequence joins TRBV2 and TRBJ2-1, with a tentative D call TRBD2 (5 bases). The ends were cut back, 7 bases at V and 8 bases at J, with 12 bases in the middle. Germline V gene sequence: CDR1 SNHLY, CDR2 FYNNEI. The CDR3 has 12 residues.

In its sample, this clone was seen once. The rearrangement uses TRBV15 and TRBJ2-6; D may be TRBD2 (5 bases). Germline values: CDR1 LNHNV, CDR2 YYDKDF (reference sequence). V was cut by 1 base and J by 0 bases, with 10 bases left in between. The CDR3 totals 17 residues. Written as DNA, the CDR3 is TGTGCCACCAGCAGAGGAGGGCGACGCTCTGGGGCCAACGTCCTGACTTTC. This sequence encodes CATSRGGRRSGANVLTF.

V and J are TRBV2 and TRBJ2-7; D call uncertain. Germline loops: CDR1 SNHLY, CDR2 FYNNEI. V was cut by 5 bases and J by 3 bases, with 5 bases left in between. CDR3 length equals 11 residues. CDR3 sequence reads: CASSRVYEQYF. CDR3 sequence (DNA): TGTGCCAGCAGTCGGGTCTACGAGCAGTACTTC.

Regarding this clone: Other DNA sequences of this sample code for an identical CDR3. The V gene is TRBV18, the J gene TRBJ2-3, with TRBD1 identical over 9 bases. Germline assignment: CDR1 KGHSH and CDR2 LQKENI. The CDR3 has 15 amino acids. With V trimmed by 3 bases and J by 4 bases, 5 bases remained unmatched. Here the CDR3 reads CASSPGTGQADTQYF. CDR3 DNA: TGTGCCAGCTCACCTGGGACAGGGCAAGCAGATACGCAGTATTTT.

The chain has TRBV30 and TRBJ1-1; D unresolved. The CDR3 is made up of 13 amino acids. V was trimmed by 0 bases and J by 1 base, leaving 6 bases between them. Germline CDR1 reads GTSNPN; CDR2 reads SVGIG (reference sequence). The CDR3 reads CAWSVRQNTEAFF. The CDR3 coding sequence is TGTGCCTGGAGTGTACGACAGAACACTGAAGCTTTCTTT.